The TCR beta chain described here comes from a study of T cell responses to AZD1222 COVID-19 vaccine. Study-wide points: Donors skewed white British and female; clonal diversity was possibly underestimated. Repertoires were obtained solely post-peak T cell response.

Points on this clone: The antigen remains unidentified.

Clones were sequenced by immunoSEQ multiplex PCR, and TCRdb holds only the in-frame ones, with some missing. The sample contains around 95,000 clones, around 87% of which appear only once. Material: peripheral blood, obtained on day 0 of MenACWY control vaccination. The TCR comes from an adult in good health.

The DNA of the CDR3 is TGTGCCAGCAGCATCTCAGTTTCCAATAGCAATCAGCCCCAGCATTTT. As protein: CASSISVSNSNQPQHF. The chain combines TRBV7-2 with TRBJ1-5; D call uncertain. The CDR3 loop spans 16 amino acids. Per germline, CDR1 SGHTA and CDR2 FQGNSA. Trimming left V 5 bases short and J 0 bases short, with 14 bases between.